These T cell receptor beta chains were read from a single sample in a study of cytomegalovirus exposure and HLA in healthy donors. The method was immunoSEQ multiplex PCR; TCRdb's version includes in-frame clones alone and lacks a portion of them. The table has more than 85,000 clones, approximately 80% seen once. Sequenced sample: PBMCs. These receptors were obtained from an older woman in good health and CMV-seropositive. CDR3s include the opening cysteine and the closing phenylalanine or tryptophan. D genes are given only for firm matches. Where a row states a size, it is once, few, many or the class of an expanded clone; other rows omit it.

TRBJ1-1 | - | TRBV5-3 | - | CARSLWQDEWWNTEAFF | TGTGCCAGAAGCTTGTGGCAGGATGAGTGGTGGAACACTGAAGCTTTCTTT
TRBJ2-2 | - | TRBV19 | TRBD2 | CASSIELLAGGAGELFF | TGTGCCAGTAGTATAGAACTACTAGCGGGAGGTGCCGGGGAGCTGTTTTTT
TRBJ2-6 | - | TRBV15 | - | CATSRDNGAGGTGANVLTF | TGTGCCACCAGCAGAGATAATGGCGCAGGGGGGACCGGGGCCAACGTCCTGACTTTC
TRBJ2-1 | - | TRBV5-1 | - | CASSPGDRAEQFF | TGCGCCAGCAGCCCGGGAGACAGGGCCGAGCAGTTCTTC
TRBJ2-7 | - | TRBV19 | - | CASSIVGSSDEQYF | TGTGCCAGTAGTATCGTTGGCTCAAGCGACGAGCAGTACTTC
TRBJ1-2 | - | TRBV10-3 | TRBD1 | CAISSGTGDYGYTF | TGTGCCATCAGTTCCGGGACAGGGGACTATGGCTACACCTTC
TRBJ2-7 | few | TRBV5-5 | TRBD1 | CASSLGQGEQYF | TGTGCCAGCAGCTTGGGACAGGGTGAGCAGTACTTC
TRBJ2-3 | few | TRBV15 | - | CATSRDYTTDTQYF | TGTGCCACCAGCAGAGATTACACCACAGATACGCAGTATTTT
TRBJ2-1 | once | TRBV27 | TRBD2 | CASSLEGTTYNEQFF | TGTGCCAGCAGTTTAGAAGGGACTACCTACAATGAGCAGTTCTTC
TRBJ2-7 | - | TRBV7-3 | - | CASSETTFGEQYF | TGTGCCAGCAGCGAGACAACTTTCGGCGAGCAGTACTTC
TRBJ2-5 | - | TRBV5-1 | TRBD1 | CASSSGQGVETQYF | TGCGCCAGCAGCTCAGGGCAGGGGGTAGAGACCCAGTACTTC
TRBJ1-2 | medium-sized | TRBV6-1 | - | CASSEARSGGGYTF | TGTGCCAGCAGTGAAGCGCGTTCGGGAGGCGGCTACACCTTC
TRBJ1-4 | - | TRBV5-1 | - | CASSQGTPRAELFF | TGCGCCAGCAGCCAAGGGACTCCAAGGGCGGAACTGTTTTTT